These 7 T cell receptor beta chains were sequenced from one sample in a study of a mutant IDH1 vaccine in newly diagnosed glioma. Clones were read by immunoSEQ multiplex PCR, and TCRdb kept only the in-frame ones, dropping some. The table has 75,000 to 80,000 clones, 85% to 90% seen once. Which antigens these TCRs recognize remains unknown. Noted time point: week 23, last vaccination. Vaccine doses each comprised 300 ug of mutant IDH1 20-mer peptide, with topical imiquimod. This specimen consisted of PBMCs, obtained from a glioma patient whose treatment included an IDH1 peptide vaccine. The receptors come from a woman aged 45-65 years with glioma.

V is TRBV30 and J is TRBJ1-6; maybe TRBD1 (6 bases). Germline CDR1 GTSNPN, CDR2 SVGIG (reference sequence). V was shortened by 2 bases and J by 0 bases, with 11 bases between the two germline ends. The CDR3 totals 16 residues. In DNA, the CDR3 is TGTGCCTGGAGTCTGGGAGGGGGCTCCTATAATTCACCCCTCCACTTT. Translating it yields CAWSLGGGSYNSPLHF.

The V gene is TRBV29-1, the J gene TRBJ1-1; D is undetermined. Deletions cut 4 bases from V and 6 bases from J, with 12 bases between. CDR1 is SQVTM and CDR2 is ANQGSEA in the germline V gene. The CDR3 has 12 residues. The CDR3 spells CSVGSGDAEAFF. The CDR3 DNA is TGCAGCGTTGGGTCTGGGGATGCTGAAGCTTTCTTT.

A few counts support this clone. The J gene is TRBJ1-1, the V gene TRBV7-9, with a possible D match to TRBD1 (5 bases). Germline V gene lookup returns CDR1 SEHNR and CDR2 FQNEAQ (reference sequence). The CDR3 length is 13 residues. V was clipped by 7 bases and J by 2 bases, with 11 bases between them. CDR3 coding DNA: TGTGCCAGCACAGGGACGGTCAACACTGAAGCTTTCTTT. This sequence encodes CASTGTVNTEAFF.

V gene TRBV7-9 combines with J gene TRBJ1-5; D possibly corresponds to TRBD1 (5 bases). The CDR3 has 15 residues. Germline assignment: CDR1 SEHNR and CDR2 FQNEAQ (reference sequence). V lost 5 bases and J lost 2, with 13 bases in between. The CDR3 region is CASSPGRAGNQPQHF. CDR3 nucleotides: TGTGCCAGCAGCCCAGGGAGGGCTGGCAATCAGCCCCAGCATTTT.

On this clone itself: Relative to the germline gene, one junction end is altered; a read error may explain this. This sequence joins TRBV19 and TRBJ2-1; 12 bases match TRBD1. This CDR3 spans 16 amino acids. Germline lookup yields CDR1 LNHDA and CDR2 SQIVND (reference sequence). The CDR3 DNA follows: TGTGCCAGTAGAGCCGGGACAGGGGGCTCCAACAATGAGCAGTTCTTC. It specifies CASRAGTGGSNNEQFF.

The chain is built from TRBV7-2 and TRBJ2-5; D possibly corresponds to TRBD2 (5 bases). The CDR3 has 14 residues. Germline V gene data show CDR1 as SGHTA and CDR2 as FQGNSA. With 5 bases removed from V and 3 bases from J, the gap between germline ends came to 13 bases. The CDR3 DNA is TGTGCCAGCAGCACCGGACTCGGGGAAGAGACCCAGTACTTC. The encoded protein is CASSTGLGEETQYF.

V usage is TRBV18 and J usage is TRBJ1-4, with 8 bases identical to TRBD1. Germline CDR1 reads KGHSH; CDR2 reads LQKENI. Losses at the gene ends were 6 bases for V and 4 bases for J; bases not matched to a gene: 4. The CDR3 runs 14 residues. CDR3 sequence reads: CASSADRDNEKLFF. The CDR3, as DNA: TGTGCCAGCTCGGCGGACAGGGATAATGAAAAACTGTTTTTT.